This entry concerns a single T cell receptor (beta chain). The method was immunoSEQ multiplex PCR; TCRdb's version includes in-frame clones alone and lacks a portion of them. Among 15,000 to 20,000 clones listed, roughly two thirds were seen once. The sample is drawn from a study of tumor-infiltrating lymphocytes in localized non-small cell lung cancer. Study background: Some samples were collected after neoadjuvant chemotherapy; smokers, never-smokers and several histologies were included.

CDR3 length: 13 residues. Germline-derived CDR1 and CDR2 are GTSNPN and SVGIG (reference sequence). Deletions cut 3 bases from V and 9 bases from J, with 18 bases between. Sequenced: lung tumor tissue. This receptor was identified in a human donor with non-small cell lung cancer. The chain is built from TRBV30 and TRBJ2-7; no reliable D call. The CDR3 sequence is CAWRGFLDRPQYF. The CDR3 bases are TGTGCCTGGAGGGGTTTTCTCGATCGACCGCAGTACTTC.